Listed here are 32 T cell receptor beta chains from one sample, sequenced in a study of cytomegalovirus exposure and HLA in healthy donors. Researchers ran the PCR with 60 Vbeta and 13 Jbeta primers. Some clones are missing from TCRdb's copy, which holds only in-frame ones; the method was immunoSEQ multiplex PCR. The table lists 200,000 to 250,000 clones, 70% to 85% of them singletons, with around 3.9% in the top ten. Sequencing was done on a sample of PBMCs. The receptors here all came from a male donor in good health and CMV-seronegative.

The chain has TRBV30 and TRBJ2-7; 7 bases are a match to TRBD1. The CDR3 spans 15 residues. V trimming: 0 bases; J trimming: 2 bases; junction bases outside the gene matches: 7. Germline V lookup: CDR1 GTSNPN, CDR2 SVGIG (reference sequence). The chain's CDR3 is CAWSVNRGPTYEQYF. The CDR3 nucleotides are TGTGCCTGGAGTGTAAACAGGGGCCCTACCTACGAGCAGTACTTC.

The chain joins TRBV28 to TRBJ2-7; D perhaps matches TRBD1 (6 bases). This CDR3 region has 15 residues. Trimming pared 3 bases from V and 6 bases from J, leaving 18 bases between. Germline values: CDR1 MDHEN, CDR2 SYDVKM. CDR3 protein: CASSFGSTGRGEQYF. CDR3 sequence (DNA): TGTGCCAGCAGTTTCGGCTCCACAGGGAGAGGCGAGCAGTACTTC.

The chain recombines TRBV19 with TRBJ1-2; possible D gene TRBD1, 5 bases. Trimming removed 5 bases from V and 0 bases from J, with 19 bases in between. CDR1 and CDR2 from the germline V gene are LNHDA and SQIVND (reference sequence). CDR3 length equals 17 residues. CDR3 in amino acids: CASSADPEGLTNYGYTF. CDR3 in DNA: TGTGCCAGTAGTGCGGACCCGGAGGGGCTTACTAACTATGGCTACACCTTC.

This chain uses TRBV19 with TRBJ2-2; D may be TRBD2 (5 bases). The V gene lost 7 bases and the J gene lost 7 bases, with 16 bases spanning the gap. CDR3 length: 14 residues. Germline V lookup: CDR1 LNHDA, CDR2 SQIVND (reference sequence). The CDR3 reads CASTQGSQHGELFF. The DNA of the CDR3 is TGTGCCAGTACCCAAGGGAGCCAACACGGGGAGCTGTTTTTT.

In this sample, this clone turned up a few times. The V and J genes are TRBV30 and TRBJ1-1; D not resolved. Trimming removed 0 bases at V and 9 bases at J, with 8 bases between. The CDR3 length is 11 residues. The germline CDR1 and CDR2 sequences are GTSNPN and SVGIG (reference sequence). The CDR3, as DNA: TGTGCCTGGAGTGTAGAGGCTCAAGCTTTCTTT. This gives the protein CAWSVEAQAFF.

The chain joins TRBV11-2 to TRBJ2-7; possible D gene TRBD2, 6 bases. CDR3 size: 15 residues. The germline CDR1 and CDR2 sequences are SGHAT and FQNNGV. V dropped 5 bases and J dropped 0 bases, with 14 bases sitting between them. The CDR3 sequence is CASSGGPDHSYEQYF. In nucleotides, the CDR3 is TGTGCCAGCAGCGGAGGGCCGGACCACTCCTACGAGCAGTACTTC.

This chain connects TRBV28 to TRBJ1-4; the D gene is possibly TRBD1 (6 bases). Germline CDR1 and CDR2: MDHEN and SYDVKM. This CDR3 spans 17 amino acids. V was trimmed by 5 bases and J by 8 bases, leaving 24 bases between them. The CDR3 sequence is CASSLIGGRGTKEKLFF. CDR3 DNA sequence: TGTGCCAGCAGTCTCATTGGTGGCAGGGGTACGAAGGAAAAACTGTTTTTT. Using reference TRBV28 and TRBJ1-4 for the parts outside the CDR3, the full variable domain is DVKVTQSSRYLVKRTGEKVFLECVQDMDHENMFWYRQDPGLGLRLIYFSYDVKMKEKGDIPEGYSVSREKKERFSLILESASTNQTSMYLCASSLIGGRGTKEKLFFGSGTQLSVL.

This clone was seen a handful of times. The chain employs TRBV30 and TRBJ1-2; tentative D call: TRBD1 (6 bases). Germline V CDR1 and CDR2: GTSNPN, SVGIG (reference sequence). The CDR3 sequence is 13 residues long. V was trimmed by 5 bases and J by 5 bases, leaving 15 bases between them. CDR3: CAWQGQGLYGYTF. The CDR3 DNA reads as TGTGCCTGGCAGGGGCAGGGACTATATGGCTACACCTTC.

The rearrangement joins TRBV5-4 to TRBJ1-5, with 10 positions matching TRBD1. Germline trimming cut 4 bases from V and 6 bases from J; bases unmatched to any gene: 13. This CDR3 is built from 17 residues. Per germline, CDR1 SGHNT and CDR2 YYREEE (reference sequence). The DNA of the CDR3 is TGTGCCAGCAGCATGACCACTGGGACAGGGGTTTCTCAGCCCCAGCATTTT. This translates into CASSMTTGTGVSQPQHF.

V gene TRBV15 combines with J gene TRBJ2-3; TRBD1 matches 8 bases. The CDR3 totals 15 residues. Trimming cost V 8 bases and J 0 bases; bases outside gene matches: 7. Per germline, CDR1 LNHNV and CDR2 YYDKDF (reference sequence). The CDR3 loop is CATLHGQGSTDTQYF. CDR3 in DNA: TGTGCCACCTTGCACGGACAGGGTAGCACAGATACGCAGTATTTT.

The chain carries TRBV19 and TRBJ1-4; 7 bases align to TRBD1. V was pared by 6 bases and J by 4 bases, with 5 bases of the junction left unmatched. CDR1 is LNHDA, CDR2 SQIVND, per germline (reference sequence). The CDR3 extends over 14 amino acids. CDR3 amino acids: CASRNRGDNEKLFF. DNA for the CDR3: TGTGCCAGTAGGAACAGGGGAGATAATGAAAAACTGTTTTTT. The complete variable domain, with remaining parts taken from reference TRBV19 and TRBJ1-4, reads DGGITQSPKYLFRKEGQNVTLSCEQNLNHDAMYWYRQDPGQGLRLIYYSQIVNDFQKGDIAEGYSVSREKKESFPLTVTSAQKNPTAFYLCASRNRGDNEKLFFGSGTQLSVL.

The chain is built from TRBV2 and TRBJ1-2; possibly TRBD1 for D (5 bases). The CDR3 is 14 residues long. Looked up from germline, CDR1 is SNHLY and CDR2 is FYNNEI. Trimming shortened V by 6 bases and J by 4 bases, and 15 bases separated the two germline ends. The CDR3 region is CASSRDGGGYGYTF. For the CDR3, the DNA is TGTGCCAGCAGCCGGGACGGGGGGGGCTATGGCTACACCTTC.

This sequence joins TRBV18 and TRBJ2-5; TRBD2 matches 8 bases. Trimming cost V 6 bases and J 3 bases; bases outside gene matches: 3. The CDR3 totals 13 residues. The germline V gene encodes CDR1 KGHSH and CDR2 LQKENI. The CDR3 DNA follows: TGTGCCAGCTCCCGGGGACTAGAAGAGACCCAGTACTTC. Its protein is CASSRGLEETQYF.

V is TRBV27 and J is TRBJ1-2, with D hard to call. The CDR3 consists of 16 residues. Germline CDR1 reads MNHEY; CDR2 reads SMNVEV (reference sequence). The ends were cut back, 9 bases at V and 0 bases at J, with 20 bases in the middle. The CDR3 sequence: CASPLWVSSSNYGYTF. DNA of the CDR3: TGTGCCAGTCCTTTATGGGTTTCTAGTTCTAACTATGGCTACACCTTC.

The chain couples TRBV5-6 to TRBJ2-1, with TRBD2 as a possible D gene (6 bases). Germline V lookup: CDR1 SGHDT, CDR2 YYEEEE. This CDR3 comprises 15 residues. Trimming took off 1 base at V and 6 bases at J, with 14 bases between the two ends. The CDR3 DNA sequence: TGTGCCAGCAGCTTGCCGGGAGAGGGAGGCAATGAGCAGTTCTTC. Its protein product is CASSLPGEGGNEQFF.

This clone came up a few times. This chain connects TRBV29-1 to TRBJ2-2, with 7 bases aligning to TRBD1. This CDR3 spans 13 amino acids. The V gene's germline CDR1 is SQVTM and CDR2 ANQGSEA. V gave up 3 bases and J gave up 5 bases; unmatched junction bases: 3. CDR3 bases: TGCAGCGTTGAGACGGACAGGACCGGGGAGCTGTTTTTT. Its protein is CSVETDRTGELFF.

V gene TRBV6-4 combines with J gene TRBJ2-3; tentative D call: TRBD1 (6 bases). V lost 2 bases and J lost 0, with 9 bases in between. The germline CDR1 and CDR2 sequences are MRHNA and SNTAGT. The CDR3 extends over 15 amino acids. Here the CDR3 DNA reads TGTGCCAGCAGTGACCCCGGGACAAGCACAGATACGCAGTATTTT. Its translation is CASSDPGTSTDTQYF.

The chain links TRBV6-1 to TRBJ2-3; the D gene is possibly TRBD1 (5 bases). Trimming removed 3 bases from V and 0 bases from J, with 7 bases in between. Germline assignment: CDR1 MNHNS and CDR2 SASEGT. The CDR3 runs 14 residues. This CDR3 is CASSDRVSTDTQYF. The CDR3 coding sequence is TGTGCCAGCAGTGACAGGGTTAGCACAGATACGCAGTATTTT.

For the CDR3, the DNA is TGCGCCAGCAGCCCGAAGGGTCAGGGATCCGGGGAGCTGTTTTTT. Protein sequence: CASSPKGQGSGELFF. This chain connects TRBV5-1 to TRBJ2-2; D possibly corresponds to TRBD1 (5 bases). The CDR3 consists of 15 residues. The V end lost 4 bases, the J end lost 6 bases, and 16 bases lay between the germline ends. CDR1 and CDR2 (germline): SGHRS, YFSETQ.

The chain joins TRBV6-6 to TRBJ1-2; 12 nucleotides agree with TRBD1. CDR1 is MNHNY, CDR2 SVGAGI, per germline (reference sequence). Trimming at V came to 4 bases and at J to 3 bases, leaving 3 bases not matched to a gene. CDR3 size: 15 residues. The CDR3 protein is CASSWDRGPDYGYTF. The CDR3 coding sequence is TGTGCCAGCAGTTGGGACAGGGGGCCCGACTATGGCTACACCTTC.

This clone was seen only a few times. The chain links TRBV7-2 to TRBJ2-7; maybe TRBD2 (6 bases). This CDR3 contains 14 residues. Looked up from germline, CDR1 is SGHTA and CDR2 is FQGNSA. The V end was cut by 4 bases, the J end by 3 bases, with 13 bases between. The CDR3 bases are TGTGCCAGCAGCTCCGACCAGACTAGCTACGAGCAGTACTTC. This codes for CASSSDQTSYEQYF.

The chain uses TRBV9 and TRBJ2-3; weak D call: TRBD2 (6 bases). The germline CDR1 and CDR2 sequences are SGDLS and YYNGEE. This CDR3 is 13 amino acids long. V was trimmed by 10 bases and J by 0 bases, leaving 12 bases between them. CDR3 region: CASAGPSTDTQYF. The CDR3 nucleotides are TGTGCCTCCGCGGGGCCTAGCACAGATACGCAGTATTTT.

CDR3 in DNA: TGTGCCAGCAGCTTCGACAGGAGCTACGAGCAGTACTTC. Encoded protein: CASSFDRSYEQYF. This chain uses TRBV11-2 with TRBJ2-7; a possible D gene is TRBD1 (6 bases). Germline CDR1 is SGHAT and CDR2 is FQNNGV. V gave up 3 bases and J gave up 3 bases, with 9 bases separating them. The CDR3 contains 13 residues. The full variable domain, in which reference TRBV11-2 and TRBJ2-7 provide the parts outside the CDR3, is EAGVAQSPRYKIIEKRQSVAFWCNPISGHATLYWYQQILGQGPKLLIQFQNNGVVDDSQLPKDRFSAERLKGVDSTLKIQPAKLEDSAVYLCASSFDRSYEQYFGPGTRLTVT.

J is TRBJ2-3 and V is TRBV5-1; 11 positions agree with TRBD2. J lost 4 bases, V lost 1 base, and 5 bases had no gene match. CDR3 length: 16 amino acids. Per germline, CDR1 SGHRS and CDR2 YFSETQ. DNA of the CDR3: TGCGCCAGCAGCTTGAGCCCTAGCGGGAGGTCAGATACGCAGTATTTT. It yields the protein CASSLSPSGRSDTQYF.

The chain has TRBV7-9 and TRBJ2-3; no reliable D call. Per germline, CDR1 SEHNR and CDR2 FQNEAQ (reference sequence). Trimming took 4 bases from V and 8 from J, leaving 10 bases between them. The CDR3 is 12 amino acids. The CDR3 nucleotides are TGTGCCAGCAGCTCCTTGTCGGGTACGCAGTATTTT. Its translation is CASSSLSGTQYF.

This chain uses TRBV7-6 with TRBJ2-1, with 7 bases that match TRBD1. Germline V CDR1 and CDR2: SGHVS, FNYEAQ. CDR3 size: 13 residues. Unmatched junction bases numbered 8, after V lost 5 bases and J lost 10 bases. CDR3 amino acids: CASSGRTGDEQFF. CDR3 nucleotide sequence: TGTGCCAGCAGCGGCCGAACAGGGGACGAGCAGTTCTTC.

The J gene is TRBJ2-3, the V gene TRBV5-6, with 7 bases aligning to TRBD2. Germline trimming cut 3 bases from V and 2 bases from J; bases unmatched to any gene: 6. The germline gives CDR1 SGHDT, CDR2 YYEEEE. This CDR3 is built from 15 residues. CDR3 coding DNA: TGTGCCAGCAGCTACCGGGAGGCCCTCACAGATACGCAGTATTTT. Translating gives CASSYREALTDTQYF.

The rearrangement joins TRBV5-1 to TRBJ2-1; 8 positions match TRBD2. The trim removed 0 bases at V and 7 bases at J, leaving 9 bases unmatched. The CDR3 loop spans 16 amino acids. Germline V gene data show CDR1 as SGHRS and CDR2 as YFSETQ. In nucleotides, the CDR3 is TGCGCCAGCAGCTTGGTTGGTAGCGGGGTCGAGAATGAGCAGTTCTTC. It specifies CASSLVGSGVENEQFF.

The chain uses TRBV7-6 and TRBJ2-1; a possible D gene is TRBD2 (6 bases). The CDR3 loop spans 13 amino acids. The V gene's germline CDR1 is SGHVS and CDR2 FNYEAQ. V was pared by 5 bases and J by 8 bases, with 13 bases between. CDR3 DNA: TGTGCCAGCAGCCTAGGGGACTCCTATGAGCAGTTCTTC. It translates to CASSLGDSYEQFF.

J is TRBJ2-7 and V is TRBV18; TRBD1 agrees at 10 bases. The CDR3 is 14 residues long. Trimming at V came to 6 bases and at J to 5 bases, leaving 7 bases not matched to a gene. The germline V gene has CDR1 KGHSH and CDR2 LQKENI. The CDR3 region has the DNA TGTGCCAGCTCGCGGTTCGGACAGGGGGACGAGCAGTACTTC. Protein sequence: CASSRFGQGDEQYF.

This clone appeared a few times. The genes are TRBV5-6 and TRBJ2-3; D is ambiguous. The V gene lost 0 bases and the J gene lost 3 bases, with 11 bases spanning the gap. CDR1 and CDR2 (germline): SGHDT, YYEEEE. The CDR3 contains 15 residues. In DNA form, the CDR3 reads TGTGCCAGCAGCTTGGCCGGAGAAGGAACAGATACGCAGTATTTT. Translating it yields CASSLAGEGTDTQYF.

The chain joins TRBV19 to TRBJ2-7, with TRBD1 as a possible D gene (6 bases). This CDR3 is 14 amino acids long. The V gene lost 8 bases and the J gene lost 4 bases, with 18 bases spanning the gap. CDR1 is LNHDA, CDR2 SQIVND, per germline (reference sequence). CDR3 region: CASSPSGTMYEQYF. CDR3 in DNA: TGTGCCAGTTCCCCTTCCGGGACAATGTACGAGCAGTACTTC.